The following is a T cell receptor (beta chain) sequence with its context. The antigen is unknown. Collection of blood occurred at baseline, at cycle 4 day 1, and at cycle 7 day 1. This CDR3 is 13 amino acids long. Unmatched junction bases numbered 7, after V lost 5 bases and J lost 10 bases. Germline V lookup: CDR1 LGHNT, CDR2 FRNRAP. This sample is part of a study of OX40 agonist ivuxolimab in advanced cancers. At the level of the study: Patients took ivuxolimab, an agonistic anti-OX40 (CD134) antibody.

The table came from immunoSEQ multiplex PCR; TCRdb's copy has only in-frame clones and leaves some out. Of tens of thousands of clones in the sample, about 91% were seen once. Overall study results and limits: The antigens recognized by the expanded peripheral T cells, that is their antigen specificity, were not determined. Normalized expansion of T-cell clones was also low for some nonresponders.

The chain is built from TRBV12-5 and TRBJ1-1; 10 bases fit TRBD1. The specimen comprised CD4+ or CD8+ T cells sorted from blood, sampled in a trial of the OX40 agonist ivuxolimab. This TCR was sampled from an adult with an advanced solid tumor such as melanoma, head and neck, liver or kidney cancer. The CDR3 protein is CASGPGQGVRAFF. The CDR3 DNA is TGTGCTAGTGGTCCAGGACAGGGGGTGAGAGCTTTCTTT.